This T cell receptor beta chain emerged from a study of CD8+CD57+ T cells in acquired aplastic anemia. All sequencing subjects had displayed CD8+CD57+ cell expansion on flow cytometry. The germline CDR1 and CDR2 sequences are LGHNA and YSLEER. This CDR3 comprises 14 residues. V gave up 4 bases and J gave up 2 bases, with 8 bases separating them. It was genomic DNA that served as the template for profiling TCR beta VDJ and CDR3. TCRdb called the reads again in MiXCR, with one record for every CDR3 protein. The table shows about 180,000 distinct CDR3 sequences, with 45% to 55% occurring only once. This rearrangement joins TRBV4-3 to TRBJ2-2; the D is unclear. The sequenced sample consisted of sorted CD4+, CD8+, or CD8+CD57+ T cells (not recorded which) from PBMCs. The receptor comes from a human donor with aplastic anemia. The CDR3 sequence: CASSRGENTGELFF. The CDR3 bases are TGCGCCAGCAGCCGAGGTGAAAACACCGGGGAGCTGTTTTTT.